This entry lists 23 T cell receptor beta chains sequenced from one sample in a study of cytomegalovirus exposure and HLA in healthy donors. PCR primers comprised 60 Vbeta and 13 Jbeta primers. The table came from immunoSEQ multiplex PCR; TCRdb's copy has only in-frame clones and leaves some out. The table records approximately 170,000 clones, 65% to 85% of them present only once. The material sequenced was PBMCs. The receptors originated from a woman aged 50 to 60 in good health and CMV-seropositive.

The chain combines TRBV7-2 with TRBJ1-2, with 7 bases that match TRBD1. Germline V gives CDR1 SGHTA, CDR2 FQGNSA. J lost 4 bases, V lost 5 bases, and 13 bases had no gene match. There are 16 residues in the CDR3. The CDR3 DNA follows: TGTGCCAGCAGCCCAGAAGGGGGACAGTTATCCTATGGCTACACCTTC. Its translation: CASSPEGGQLSYGYTF.

The V gene is TRBV28, the J gene TRBJ2-1; TRBD2 is a possible D gene (6 bases). Trimming took off 5 bases at V and 14 bases at J, with 22 bases between the two ends. CDR3 length: 14 amino acids. CDR1 is MDHEN, CDR2 SYDVKM, per germline. CDR3: CASSPGPHRLGEFF. The CDR3, as DNA: TGTGCCAGCAGTCCCGGGCCCCATCGACTAGGGGAGTTCTTC.

In this sample, this clone turned up a few times. The chain combines TRBV28 with TRBJ2-7; 8 nucleotides line up with TRBD1. Germline V CDR1 and CDR2: MDHEN, SYDVKM. After removal of 5 bases from V and 3 bases from J, the junction contained 6 bases not matched to a gene. The CDR3 consists of 14 residues. CDR3 in amino acids: CASSIPGTGYEQYF. The CDR3 DNA reads as TGTGCCAGCAGTATACCCGGGACAGGCTACGAGCAGTACTTC.

The chain couples TRBV6-1 to TRBJ2-1; 12 nucleotides match TRBD2. The germline CDR1 and CDR2 sequences are MNHNS and SASEGT. This CDR3 contains 18 residues. The V gene end was trimmed by 4 bases and the J gene end by 3 bases; junction bases not matched to a gene: 10. The CDR3 spells CASSAQASGRGDYNEQFF. The CDR3 nucleotides are TGTGCCAGCAGTGCCCAGGCTAGCGGGAGGGGGGACTACAATGAGCAGTTCTTC.

The chain employs TRBV14 and TRBJ1-2, with D unclear. Trimming left V 4 bases short and J 3 bases short, with 9 bases between. Germline CDR1 SGHDN, CDR2 FVKESK. This CDR3 contains 13 residues. CDR3 DNA sequence: TGTGCCAGCAGCCGGGGAGTGGACTATGGCTACACCTTC. Its protein product is CASSRGVDYGYTF.

This rearrangement joins TRBV6-6 to TRBJ2-2, with D perhaps matching TRBD1 (5 bases). Germline CDR1 is MNHNY and CDR2 is SVGAGI (reference sequence). This CDR3 is 16 amino acids long. V lost 8 bases to trimming and J lost 2 bases, with 18 bases between them. CDR3 nucleotides: TGTGCCAGCTGGGCCCAGCACAGGACAAACACCGGGGAGCTGTTTTTT. Encoded protein: CASWAQHRTNTGELFF.

This chain uses TRBV28 with TRBJ2-1, with 13 bases identical to TRBD2. In germline, CDR1 is MDHEN, CDR2 SYDVKM. This CDR3 comprises 15 residues. V was pared by 7 bases and J by 8 bases, with 8 bases of the junction left unmatched. The CDR3 here is CASTKGTSGVHEQFF. DNA for the CDR3: TGTGCCAGCACAAAAGGGACTAGCGGGGTCCATGAGCAGTTCTTC. Variable domain in full (rest from reference TRBV28 and TRBJ2-1): DVKVTQSSRYLVKRTGEKVFLECVQDMDHENMFWYRQDPGLGLRLIYFSYDVKMKEKGDIPEGYSVSREKKERFSLILESASTNQTSMYLCASTKGTSGVHEQFFGPGTRLTVL.

The chain uses TRBV5-5 and TRBJ2-7; the match to TRBD2 covers 14 bases. V shed 4 bases and J 3 bases; nucleotides not matched to a gene: 9. The CDR3 is 17 residues long. Per germline, CDR1 SGHKS and CDR2 YYEKEE (reference sequence). The CDR3 DNA reads as TGTGCCAGCAGCGGCGGGACTAGCGGGGGAGGGCTCTACGAGCAGTACTTC. It translates to CASSGGTSGGGLYEQYF.

This chain connects TRBV18 to TRBJ1-2; 9 bases agree with TRBD1. The CDR3 covers 14 residues. Germline CDR1 and CDR2: KGHSH and LQKENI. V was clipped by 6 bases and J by 4 bases; unmatched bases: 6. CDR3 sequence (DNA): TGTGCCAGCTCCCCGGGACAGGGACCCTATGGCTACACCTTC. Its translation: CASSPGQGPYGYTF. The full variable domain, with the rest looked up from reference TRBV18 and TRBJ1-2, is NAGVMQNPRHLVRRRGQEARLRCSPMKGHSHVYWYRQLPEEGLKFMVYLQKENIIDESGMPKERFSAEFPKEGPSILRIQQVVRGDSAAYFCASSPGQGPYGYTFGSGTRLTVV.

The chain carries TRBV7-2 and TRBJ2-5; perhaps TRBD1 as D (6 bases). The CDR3 has 16 residues. V lost 3 bases and J lost 0, with 14 bases in between. Germline CDR1 is SGHTA and CDR2 is FQGNSA. CDR3 nucleotides: TGTGCCAGCAGCTTGTCAGGGACAACGTACCAAGAGACCCAGTACTTC. This translates into CASSLSGTTYQETQYF.

The chain couples TRBV19 to TRBJ1-5; D is perhaps TRBD1 (6 bases). The CDR3 covers 15 residues. Per germline, CDR1 LNHDA and CDR2 SQIVND (reference sequence). V was shortened by 6 bases and J by 4 bases, with 16 bases between the two germline ends. The CDR3 DNA reads TGTGCCAGTAGACGTGACAGGAGTGATAATCAGCCCCAGCATTTT. It specifies CASRRDRSDNQPQHF.

This clone appeared once. The chain has TRBV6-5 and TRBJ2-3; 12 bases fit TRBD1. The ends lost 5 bases at V and 3 bases at J; junction bases unmatched: 3. In germline, CDR1 is MNHEY, CDR2 SVGAGI. The CDR3 spans 15 residues. In nucleotides, the CDR3 is TGTGCCAGCAGTCGGGACAGGGGGCTTACAGATACGCAGTATTTT. Translating it yields CASSRDRGLTDTQYF.

The V gene is TRBV11-2, the J gene TRBJ1-2; 7 bases fit TRBD1. This CDR3 has 15 amino acids. V dropped 5 bases and J dropped 8; count of bases not matched to a gene: 14. Germline-derived CDR1 and CDR2 are SGHAT and FQNNGV. The CDR3 reads CASSARGQGVLGYTF. The CDR3 coding sequence is TGTGCCAGCAGCGCCCGGGGGCAGGGGGTCTTAGGCTACACCTTC.

The V call is TRBV7-2, the J call TRBJ2-7; TRBD2 matches at 12 bases. V was clipped by 1 base and J by 3 bases; unmatched bases: 10. This CDR3 region has 18 residues. CDR1 SGHTA and CDR2 FQGNSA come from the germline V gene. The CDR3: CASSLEGLAGKSGYEQYF. The CDR3 DNA reads as TGTGCCAGCAGCTTAGAAGGACTAGCGGGAAAGTCTGGCTACGAGCAGTACTTC.

The chain recombines TRBV9 with TRBJ2-3, with D possibly TRBD1 on 6 matching bases. The V end was cut by 5 bases, the J end by 2 bases, with 12 bases between. The V gene's germline CDR1 is SGDLS and CDR2 YYNGEE. The CDR3 covers 14 residues. CDR3 DNA sequence: TGTGCCAGCAGTGATACAGGGATCACAGATACGCAGTATTTT. Protein: CASSDTGITDTQYF.

The chain has TRBV25-1 and TRBJ1-4; D gene ambiguous. The CDR3 length is 16 residues. Between the trimmed V and J ends, which lost 0 bases and 8 bases, there was a span of 16 bases. The germline gives CDR1 MGHDK, CDR2 SYGVNS. CDR3 coding DNA: TGTGCCAGCAGTGAATATCCTAGGTCCACCGGGGAAAAACTGTTTTTT. Translating gives CASSEYPRSTGEKLFF. The whole variable domain, remainder taken from reference TRBV25-1 and TRBJ1-4, is EADIYQTPRYLVIGTGKKITLECSQTMGHDKMYWYQQDPGMELHLIHYSYGVNSTEKGDLSSESTVSRIRTEHFPLTLESARPSHTSQYLCASSEYPRSTGEKLFFGSGTQLSVL.

The chain couples TRBV7-6 to TRBJ2-7; D not certain. V was clipped by 2 bases and J by 0 bases, with 11 bases between them. The CDR3 is made up of 15 amino acids. Per germline, CDR1 SGHVS and CDR2 FNYEAQ. CDR3 in amino acids: CASSLTESSSYEQYF. The CDR3 DNA is TGTGCCAGCAGCTTAACTGAGTCTAGCTCCTACGAGCAGTACTTC.

The chain links TRBV7-2 to TRBJ2-5; D uncertain. Deletions cut 5 bases from V and 5 bases from J, with 18 bases between. CDR1 and CDR2 from the germline V gene are SGHTA and FQGNSA. This CDR3 contains 15 residues. The CDR3 sequence: CASSRTSWPAETQYF. CDR3 DNA: TGTGCCAGCAGCCGCACATCCTGGCCCGCCGAGACCCAGTACTTC.

This chain uses TRBV11-2 with TRBJ2-1; D is possibly TRBD2 (5 bases). CDR3 length: 15 amino acids. Germline V gene data show CDR1 as SGHAT and CDR2 as FQNNGV. Trimming took 5 bases from V and 8 from J, leaving 19 bases between them. The CDR3 reads CASSQSQTSGYEQFF. The DNA of the CDR3 is TGTGCCAGCAGCCAAAGCCAGACCTCGGGGTATGAGCAGTTCTTC.

The gene calls are TRBV28 and TRBJ2-2, with a weak D call TRBD1 (6 bases). In germline, CDR1 is MDHEN, CDR2 SYDVKM. The CDR3 sequence is 16 residues long. With 5 bases removed from V and 4 bases from J, the gap between germline ends came to 17 bases. The DNA for the CDR3 is TGTGCCAGCAGTCATATGAGTACAGGGCCCACCGGGGAGCTGTTTTTT. It specifies CASSHMSTGPTGELFF.

This chain joins TRBV2 and TRBJ2-7; 7 bases match TRBD1. After removal of 7 bases from V and 12 bases from J, the junction contained 18 bases not matched to a gene. CDR3 length: 14 amino acids. Germline V gives CDR1 SNHLY, CDR2 FYNNEI. In nucleotides, the CDR3 is TGTGCCAGCAATCAACAGGGGCAGCTAGTTAGAAGGTACTTC. Encoded protein: CASNQQGQLVRRYF.

The chain combines TRBV27 with TRBJ2-7; 7 bases fit TRBD1. Germline V lookup: CDR1 MNHEY, CDR2 SMNVEV (reference sequence). The CDR3 runs to 18 residues. Trimming took 5 bases from V and 2 from J; bases not matched to a gene: 18. CDR3 bases: TGTGCCAGCAGTCGGCCCCCCACTCTACAGGGGATTCCCTACGAGCAGTACTTC. It is translated as CASSRPPTLQGIPYEQYF.

The rearrangement uses TRBV9 and TRBJ2-2; 8 nucleotides align to TRBD1. Germline V CDR1 and CDR2: SGDLS, YYNGEE. The CDR3 loop spans 14 amino acids. J lost 6 bases, V lost 2 bases, and 3 bases had no gene match. Here the CDR3 DNA reads TGTGCCAGCAGCGTCCTACAGGGGGCCGGGGAGCTGTTTTTT. Its translation is CASSVLQGAGELFF.